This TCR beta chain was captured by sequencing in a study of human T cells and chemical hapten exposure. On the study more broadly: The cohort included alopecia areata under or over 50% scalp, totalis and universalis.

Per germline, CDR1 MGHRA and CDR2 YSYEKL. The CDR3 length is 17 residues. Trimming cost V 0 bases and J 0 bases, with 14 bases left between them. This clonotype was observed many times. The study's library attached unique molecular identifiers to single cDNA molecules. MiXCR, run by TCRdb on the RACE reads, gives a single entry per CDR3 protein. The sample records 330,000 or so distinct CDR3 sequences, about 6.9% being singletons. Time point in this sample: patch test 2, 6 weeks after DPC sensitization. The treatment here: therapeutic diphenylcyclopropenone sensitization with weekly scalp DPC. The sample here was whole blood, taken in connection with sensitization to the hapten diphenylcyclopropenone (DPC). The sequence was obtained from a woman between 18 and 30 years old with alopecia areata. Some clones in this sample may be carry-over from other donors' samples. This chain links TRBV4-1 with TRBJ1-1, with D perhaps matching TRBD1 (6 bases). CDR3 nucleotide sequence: TGCGCCAGCAGCCAAGATCTTACAGGGTTGATGAACACTGAAGCTTTCTTT. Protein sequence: CASSQDLTGLMNTEAFF.